What follows is one TCR beta chain and its context. The antigen remains undetermined. Sequence at one end of the junction differs from germline and may be a read error. This CDR3 is built from 14 residues. Per germline, CDR1 LGHDT and CDR2 YNNKEL (reference sequence). Documented time point: newly diagnosed GD, antithyroid drugs for less than 3 months. The TCR library used RNA extracted from PBMCs. Combining iRepertoire HTBI primers with Arm-PCR of CDR3 regions, the authors built TCR beta libraries. TCRdb fed the multiplex PCR reads into MiXCR, producing one record per CDR3 protein. The sample records fewer than 650,000 distinct CDR3 sequences, less than 20% being singletons. This specimen comes from a study of regulatory T cells in long-lasting Graves disease. Study-wide context: Patients with new Graves' disease had used antithyroid drugs below 3 months. Whole-study findings and limits: New patients shared more than 750 public clonotypes, fewer than the 2,500 to 3,000 shared by persistent patients.

These sequences were also reported in another study, on T cells in Graves' hyperthyroidism and ophthalmopathy. That paper adds: Most expanded thyroid clonotypes above 0.001 also appeared in blood.

The sample here was peripheral blood mononuclear cells (PBMCs), taken at new diagnosis, from a patient treated with antithyroid drugs. The genes are TRBV3-1 and TRBJ1-3; no reliable D call. The receptor's source is a woman aged 30 to 39 with Graves disease. The CDR3: CAGSGRGLGYTIYF. The CDR3 DNA is TGTGCCGGCAGCGGAAGAGGGTTAGGGTACACCATATATTTT.